The next 9 T cell receptor beta chains were all read from a single sample in a study of early T cells in non-severe SARS-CoV-2 infection. MiXCR was run by TCRdb on the 5' RACE reads, yielding one entry per CDR3 protein. The sample has roughly 57,000 distinct CDR3 sequences, approximately 12% seen once. The sample was whole blood. The receptors were sampled from an adult who was a healthcare worker with PCR-confirmed SARS-CoV-2 infection or an uninfected control (not recorded which).

This clonotype was picked up a small number of times. The chain carries TRBV12-3 or TRBV12-4 and TRBJ2-7; D call uncertain. Trimming took 5 bases from V and 3 from J, leaving 11 bases between them. The CDR3 has 13 residues. CDR3 in amino acids: CASSRMSGYEQYF. CDR3 nucleotides: TGTGCCAGCAGTCGGATGTCCGGCTACGAGCAGTACTTC.

In this sample, this clonotype turned up a few times. The chain joins TRBV5-1 to TRBJ2-3; 9 bases fit TRBD1. Germline CDR1 reads SGHRS; CDR2 reads YFSETQ. CDR3 length: 17 amino acids. V lost 3 bases, J lost 2 bases, and 10 bases stayed unmatched. CDR3 sequence: CASSSPDRGVYTDTQYF. The DNA of the CDR3 is TGCGCCAGCAGCTCGCCCGACAGGGGGGTTTACACAGATACGCAGTATTTT.

V gene TRBV2 combines with J gene TRBJ2-7; D unclear. The germline gives CDR1 SNHLY, CDR2 FYNNEI. There are 12 residues in the CDR3. Trimming removed 7 bases at V and 2 bases at J, with 9 bases between. The CDR3 DNA reads as TGTGCCAGCAACGCGGAGACCTACGAGCAGTACTTC. As protein: CASNAETYEQYF.

This clonotype was picked up a small number of times. This chain uses TRBV5-5 with TRBJ1-3, with unresolved D. The CDR3 length is 13 residues. V lost 2 bases and J 0 bases, leaving 3 bases between the germline ends. CDR1 and CDR2 (germline): SGHKS, YYEKEE (reference sequence). CDR3 nucleotides: TGTGCCAGCAGCTTCAGCTCTGGAAACACCATATATTTT. Protein product: CASSFSSGNTIYF.

The chain joins TRBV12-3 or TRBV12-4 to TRBJ1-1; no firm D call. The CDR3 sequence is 13 residues long. V was pared by 3 bases and J by 1 base, with 6 bases between. Written as DNA, the CDR3 is TGTGCCAGCAGTTTCGGCAGGAACACTGAAGCTTTCTTT. Protein: CASSFGRNTEAFF.

This chain joins TRBV6-5 and TRBJ2-1; 11 nucleotides align to TRBD1. Germline V gene sequence: CDR1 MNHEY, CDR2 SVGAGI. The length of the CDR3 is 15 residues. The ends lost 10 bases at V and 9 bases at J; junction bases unmatched: 14. The CDR3 spells CATNSGTGGSLEQFF. The CDR3 DNA follows: TGTGCCACAAACTCCGGGACAGGGGGATCACTTGAGCAGTTCTTC.

The table lists this clonotype with many counts. The rearrangement links TRBV12-3 or TRBV12-4 to TRBJ2-3; tentative D call: TRBD1 (5 bases). This CDR3 is 12 amino acids long. The V end was cut by 5 bases, the J end by 8 bases, with 11 bases between. The CDR3 bases are TGTGCCAGCAGTCTCACAGGTGGTACGCAGTATTTT. Translated, it gives CASSLTGGTQYF.

There are a few counts of this clonotype. The chain couples TRBV2 to TRBJ2-5, with a possible D match to TRBD2 (6 bases). Trimming pared 1 base from V and 6 bases from J, leaving 15 bases between. The CDR3 length is 15 residues. Per germline, CDR1 SNHLY and CDR2 FYNNEI. CDR3 loop: CASSEGRGLIKTQYF. DNA for the CDR3: TGTGCCAGCAGTGAAGGGCGGGGTCTGATAAAGACCCAGTACTTC.

This clonotype was counted between two and nine times. J is TRBJ2-7 and V is TRBV7-9, with 12 bases aligning to TRBD2. CDR1 is SEHNR, CDR2 FQNEAQ, per germline (reference sequence). The trim removed 5 bases at V and 9 bases at J, leaving 11 bases unmatched. The length of the CDR3 is 15 residues. CDR3 in amino acids: CASSPSGGARVGQYF. CDR3 nucleotides: TGTGCCAGCAGCCCTAGCGGGGGGGCTCGTGTAGGGCAGTACTTC.